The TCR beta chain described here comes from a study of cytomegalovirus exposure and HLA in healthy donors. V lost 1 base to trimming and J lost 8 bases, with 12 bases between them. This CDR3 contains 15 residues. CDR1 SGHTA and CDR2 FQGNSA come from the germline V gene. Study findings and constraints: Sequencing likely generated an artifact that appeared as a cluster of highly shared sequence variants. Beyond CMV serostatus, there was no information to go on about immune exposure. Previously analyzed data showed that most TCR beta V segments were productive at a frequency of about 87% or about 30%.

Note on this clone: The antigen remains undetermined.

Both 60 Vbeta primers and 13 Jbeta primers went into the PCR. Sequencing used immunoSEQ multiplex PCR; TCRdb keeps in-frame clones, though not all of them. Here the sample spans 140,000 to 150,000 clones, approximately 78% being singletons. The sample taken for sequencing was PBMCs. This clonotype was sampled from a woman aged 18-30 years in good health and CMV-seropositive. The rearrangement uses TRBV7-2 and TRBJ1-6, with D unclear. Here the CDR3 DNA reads TGTGCCAGCAGCTTAGGGGCCTTACTGTATTCACCCCTCCACTTT. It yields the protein CASSLGALLYSPLHF. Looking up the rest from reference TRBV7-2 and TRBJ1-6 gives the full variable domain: GAGVSQSPSNKVTEKGKDVELRCDPISGHTALYWYRQSLGQGLEFLIYFQGNSAPDKSGLPSDRFSAERTGGSVSTLTIQRTQQEDSAVYLCASSLGALLYSPLHFGNGTRLTVT.